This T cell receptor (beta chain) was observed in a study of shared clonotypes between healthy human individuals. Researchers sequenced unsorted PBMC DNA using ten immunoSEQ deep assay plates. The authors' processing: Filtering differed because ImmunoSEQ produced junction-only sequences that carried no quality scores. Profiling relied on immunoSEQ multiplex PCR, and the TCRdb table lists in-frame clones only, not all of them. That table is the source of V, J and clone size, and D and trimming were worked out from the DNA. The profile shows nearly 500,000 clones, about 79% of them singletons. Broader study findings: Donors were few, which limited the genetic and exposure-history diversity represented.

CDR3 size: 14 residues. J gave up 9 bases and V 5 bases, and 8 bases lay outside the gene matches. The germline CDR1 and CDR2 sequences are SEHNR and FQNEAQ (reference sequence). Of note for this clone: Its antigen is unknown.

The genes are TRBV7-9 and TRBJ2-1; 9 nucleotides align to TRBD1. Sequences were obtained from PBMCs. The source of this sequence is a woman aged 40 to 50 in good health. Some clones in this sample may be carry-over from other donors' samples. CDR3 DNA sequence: TGTGCCAGCAGCGGACCACAGGGGGCGGTTGAGCAGTTCTTC. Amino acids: CASSGPQGAVEQFF.